This entry lists 29 T cell receptor beta chains sequenced from one sample in a study of early T cells in non-severe SARS-CoV-2 infection. MiXCR was run by TCRdb on the 5' RACE reads, yielding one entry per CDR3 protein. The table has about 52,000 distinct CDR3 sequences, approximately 11% seen once. What was sequenced was whole blood. These receptors were taken from an adult who was a healthcare worker with PCR-confirmed SARS-CoV-2 infection or an uninfected control (not recorded which).

This chain links TRBV9 with TRBJ1-6; possibly TRBD1 for D (6 bases). Trimming shortened V by 0 bases and J by 10 bases, and 14 bases separated the two germline ends. This CDR3 has 15 residues. Germline-derived CDR1 and CDR2 are SGDLS and YYNGEE. This CDR3 is CASSVEGGGKSPLHF. CDR3 nucleotides: TGTGCCAGCAGCGTAGAGGGGGGAGGAAAGTCACCCCTCCACTTT.

The genes are TRBV20-1 and TRBJ2-1; 11 bases line up with TRBD1. The V segment lost 6 bases and the J segment 4 bases; nucleotides outside the gene matches: 5. From germline, CDR1 is DFQATT and CDR2 SNEGSKA (reference sequence). The CDR3 sequence is 14 residues long. The CDR3 here is CSAVRDRGYNEQFF. CDR3 nucleotides: TGCAGTGCCGTCCGGGACAGGGGGTACAATGAGCAGTTCTTC.

In its sample, this clonotype was seen many times. The chain combines TRBV12-3 or TRBV12-4 with TRBJ1-1, with D unresolved. The CDR3 has 13 residues. V shed 2 bases and J shed 1 base, with 5 bases lying between them. The CDR3 reads CASSLSENTEAFF. The CDR3 region has the DNA TGTGCCAGCAGTTTATCAGAGAACACTGAAGCTTTCTTT.

This clonotype has at least ten counts. The chain is built from TRBV20-1 and TRBJ1-1; D not resolved. This CDR3 has 13 residues. Trimming took off 3 bases at V and 3 bases at J, with 11 bases between the two ends. CDR1 is DFQATT and CDR2 is SNEGSKA in the germline V gene (reference sequence). DNA of the CDR3: TGCAGTGCTAGTATGGGGTTAGACACTGAAGCTTTCTTT. Residues: CSASMGLDTEAFF.

This clonotype was seen many times. The chain carries TRBV3-1 and TRBJ2-6, with a possible D match to TRBD1 (5 bases). Germline CDR1 LGHDT, CDR2 YNNKEL (reference sequence). With 8 bases removed from V and 3 bases from J, the gap between germline ends came to 11 bases. The CDR3 is 14 amino acids. The chain's CDR3 is CASGAGFGANVLTF. CDR3 DNA: TGTGCCAGCGGGGCAGGGTTTGGGGCCAACGTCCTGACTTTC.

The V gene is TRBV28, the J gene TRBJ2-7; D not resolved. The germline V gene encodes CDR1 MDHEN and CDR2 SYDVKM. The CDR3 length is 12 residues. V lost 4 bases and J 2 bases, leaving 6 bases between the germline ends. CDR3 nucleotide sequence: TGTGCCAGCAGTTCTCGAGCCTACGAGCAGTACTTC. Its protein is CASSSRAYEQYF.

This chain uses TRBV18 with TRBJ2-3, with 7 bases aligning to TRBD2. The germline CDR1 and CDR2 sequences are KGHSH and LQKENI. V dropped 5 bases and J dropped 2; count of bases not matched to a gene: 10. CDR3 size: 16 residues. The CDR3 region has the DNA TGTGCCAGCTCAGATATAGCGGGTGAATCCACAGATACGCAGTATTTT. This codes for CASSDIAGESTDTQYF.

This clonotype was found a few times. A junction boundary mismatches the germline segment, possibly from a read error. This chain joins TRBV4-3 and TRBJ1-2; the D is unclear. This CDR3 comprises 13 residues. Per the germline V gene, CDR1 is LGHNA and CDR2 is YSLEER. CDR3 region: CASSLEANYGYIF. The DNA of the CDR3 is TGCGCCAGCTCCCTCGAGGCTAACTATGGCTACATCTTC.

This sequence joins TRBV20-1 and TRBJ2-1, with 11 bases that match TRBD2. Germline V gene lookup returns CDR1 DFQATT and CDR2 SNEGSKA (reference sequence). J lost 4 bases, V lost 0 bases, and 5 bases had no gene match. The length of the CDR3 is 16 residues. CDR3 in DNA: TGCAGTGCTAGAGACTCTAGCGGGGGGAAATACAATGAGCAGTTCTTC. Translation: CSARDSSGGKYNEQFF.

This clonotype was counted ten times or more. The rearrangement joins TRBV4-2 to TRBJ2-5; D unclear. This CDR3 region has 17 residues. Trimming left V 0 bases short and J 3 bases short, with 17 bases between. Germline V CDR1 and CDR2: LGHNA, YNFKEQ. CDR3 region: CASSQDLDEKIKETQYF. The CDR3 region has the DNA TGTGCCAGCAGCCAAGATCTGGACGAGAAAATTAAAGAGACCCAGTACTTC.

This clonotype has only a few counts. The CDR3 bases are TGTGCCAGCAGCTTCCTAGGGGATACGCAGTATTTT. Amino acids: CASSFLGDTQYF. V usage is TRBV7-3 and J usage is TRBJ2-3; D unclear. The CDR3 length is 12 residues. In germline, CDR1 is SGHTA, CDR2 FQGTGA. V was trimmed by 3 bases and J by 6 bases, leaving 7 bases between them.

This clonotype has a count of ten or more. This chain joins TRBV7-3 and TRBJ2-2; the D gene is possibly TRBD1 (6 bases). Trimming shortened V by 0 bases and J by 2 bases, and 13 bases separated the two germline ends. CDR3 length: 17 residues. Germline CDR1 and CDR2: SGHTA and FQGTGA. CDR3 loop: CASSLTFMGANTGELFF. The CDR3 DNA follows: TGTGCCAGCAGCTTAACGTTTATGGGGGCCAACACCGGGGAGCTGTTTTTT.

Ten or more counts support this clonotype. The chain recombines TRBV6-5 with TRBJ2-7; D gene unclear. CDR3 size: 15 residues. Germline V gene lookup returns CDR1 MNHEY and CDR2 SVGAGI. V was cut by 0 bases and J by 0 bases, with 9 bases left in between. The CDR3 loop reads CASSYSADYSYEQYF. The CDR3 DNA is TGTGCCAGCAGTTACTCCGCCGATTACTCCTACGAGCAGTACTTC.

This clonotype turned up a few times. V usage is TRBV2 and J usage is TRBJ1-1, with 8 bases lining up with TRBD1. In germline, CDR1 is SNHLY, CDR2 FYNNEI. The length of the CDR3 is 13 residues. The CDR3 coding sequence is TGTGCTGGGGCAGGGGGCAGGAACACTGAAGCTTTCTTT. It encodes CAGAGGRNTEAFF.

The sample holds many counts of this clonotype. The V call is TRBV2, the J call TRBJ2-7; D is possibly TRBD1 (6 bases). Germline V lookup: CDR1 SNHLY, CDR2 FYNNEI. This CDR3 has 13 residues. V lost 5 bases, J lost 4 bases, and 12 bases lay in between. The CDR3 spells CASSQGWGYEQYF. Here the CDR3 DNA reads TGTGCCAGCAGTCAGGGGTGGGGTTACGAGCAGTACTTC.

The chain has TRBV6-2 or TRBV6-3 and TRBJ2-7; D is unresolved. This CDR3 comprises 14 residues. From germline, CDR1 is MNHEY and CDR2 SVGEGT. Trimming pared 0 bases from V and 4 bases from J, leaving 10 bases between. CDR3 in amino acids: CASSYSSRIYEQYF. In DNA, the CDR3 is TGTGCCAGCAGTTACTCGTCCAGGATTTACGAGCAGTACTTC.

The CDR3 here is CASSFNKGGYTF. The CDR3 DNA is TGTGCCAGCAGCTTCAATAAAGGTGGCTACACCTTC. This chain uses TRBV7-9 with TRBJ1-2; no firm D call. Trimming shortened V by 3 bases and J by 7 bases, and 9 bases separated the two germline ends. The germline V gene has CDR1 SEHNR and CDR2 FQNEAQ (reference sequence). The CDR3 runs 12 residues.

This clonotype was detected only a few times. The chain links TRBV11-2 to TRBJ2-2; the D gene is possibly TRBD1 (6 bases). The CDR3 extends over 16 amino acids. Germline V CDR1 and CDR2: SGHAT, FQNNGV. V dropped 4 bases and J dropped 4 bases, with 16 bases sitting between them. This CDR3 is CASSSIRGRGTGELFF. CDR3 in DNA: TGTGCCAGCAGCTCCATCAGGGGCCGAGGCACCGGGGAGCTGTTTTTT.

This clonotype occurred a few times. V and J are TRBV12-3 or TRBV12-4 and TRBJ1-3; TRBD1 aligns across 7 bases. Unmatched junction bases numbered 4, after V lost 2 bases and J lost 3 bases. This CDR3 has 15 residues. The CDR3 loop reads CASSLHRGRGNTIYF. The CDR3 DNA follows: TGTGCCAGCAGTTTACACAGGGGTCGTGGAAACACCATATATTTT.

This clonotype was seen many times. This sequence joins TRBV6-6 and TRBJ2-2; TRBD2 matches at 8 bases. The germline V gene encodes CDR1 MNHNY and CDR2 SVGAGI (reference sequence). J was trimmed by 1 base and V by 10 bases; bases with no gene match: 2. The CDR3 contains 13 residues. The CDR3 region is CATSGGNTGELFF. The DNA for the CDR3 is TGTGCCACCAGCGGGGGGAACACCGGGGAGCTGTTTTTT.

In its sample, this clonotype was seen many times. The rearrangement links TRBV6-2 or TRBV6-3 to TRBJ2-5, with 15 bases fitting TRBD2. Germline V gene data show CDR1 as MNHEY and CDR2 as SVGEGT. V shed 6 bases and J 6 bases; nucleotides not matched to a gene: 8. The CDR3 sequence is 16 residues long. CDR3 DNA: TGTGCCAGCAGCGATCCGGGACTAGCGGGAGGAAAGACCCAGTACTTC. Protein: CASSDPGLAGGKTQYF.

The table lists this clonotype with a few counts. The V call is TRBV10-2, the J call TRBJ1-2; no reliable D call. Germline CDR1 WSHSY, CDR2 SAAADI. The CDR3 consists of 15 residues. Deletions cut 0 bases from V and 0 bases from J, with 8 bases between. In DNA form, the CDR3 reads TGCGCCAGCAGTGAGTCGGGAGTAGCTAACTATGGCTACACCTTC. Translation: CASSESGVANYGYTF.

This clonotype came up a few times. The chain couples TRBV4-2 to TRBJ2-7; tentative D call: TRBD2 (5 bases). The CDR3 is made up of 15 amino acids. Trimming pared 5 bases from V and 3 bases from J, leaving 17 bases between. Germline V gives CDR1 LGHNA, CDR2 YNFKEQ. The CDR3 is CASSYEGRSVYEQYF. Here the CDR3 DNA reads TGTGCCAGCAGCTACGAGGGCCGGTCGGTCTACGAGCAGTACTTC.

This clonotype was counted ten times or more. V and J are TRBV10-2 and TRBJ2-1; 10 nucleotides match TRBD2. Losses at the gene ends were 6 bases for V and 4 bases for J; bases not matched to a gene: 9. Germline CDR1 is WSHSY and CDR2 is SAAADI. There are 16 residues in the CDR3. For the CDR3, the DNA is TGCGCCAGCAGAGCAACCGGACTAGCGGTATACAATGAGCAGTTCTTC. It yields the protein CASRATGLAVYNEQFF.

The chain couples TRBV7-2 to TRBJ2-7, with a possible D match to TRBD1 (6 bases). The CDR3 is 14 amino acids. Deletions cut 1 base from V and 5 bases from J, with 12 bases between. Germline assignment: CDR1 SGHTA and CDR2 FQGNSA. The CDR3 sequence: CASSLVGTRDEQYF. In DNA form, the CDR3 reads TGTGCCAGCAGCTTAGTTGGGACAAGGGACGAGCAGTACTTC. The entire variable domain, with the rest obtained from reference TRBV7-2 and TRBJ2-7, is as follows: GAGVSQSPSNKVTEKGKDVELRCDPISGHTALYWYRQSLGQGLEFLIYFQGNSAPDKSGLPSDRFSAERTGGSVSTLTIQRTQQEDSAVYLCASSLVGTRDEQYFGPGTRLTVT.

V usage is TRBV29-1 and J usage is TRBJ1-2, with 7 bases matching TRBD1. The CDR3 is 11 residues long. The V and J ends lost 5 bases and 5 bases, in that order; junction bases with no gene match: 2. The germline V gene has CDR1 SQVTM and CDR2 ANQGSEA. Here the CDR3 reads CSVQTGYGYTF. The DNA of the CDR3 is TGCAGCGTTCAGACAGGGTATGGCTACACCTTC.

This clonotype was seen repeatedly, ten times or more. V gene TRBV12-3 or TRBV12-4 combines with J gene TRBJ2-5, with D uncertain. V gave up 3 bases and J gave up 4 bases, with 9 bases separating them. The CDR3 runs to 13 residues. In nucleotides, the CDR3 is TGTGCCAGCAGTTTGGGCAGTGGAGAGACCCAGTACTTC. It is translated as CASSLGSGETQYF.

This clonotype was seen ten or more times. V gene TRBV20-1 combines with J gene TRBJ1-2; no clear D. CDR1 is DFQATT and CDR2 is SNEGSKA in the germline V gene (reference sequence). The V gene lost 5 bases and the J gene lost 6 bases, with 16 bases spanning the gap. The CDR3 length is 13 residues. CDR3 amino acids: CSAPRAATDGYTF. The CDR3 bases are TGCAGTGCTCCCCGCGCAGCCACGGATGGCTACACCTTC.

This clonotype was seen at least ten times. The rearrangement uses TRBV18 and TRBJ1-2; possible D gene TRBD1, 5 bases. V lost 4 bases to trimming and J lost 3 bases, with 24 bases between them. This CDR3 region has 18 residues. Per germline, CDR1 KGHSH and CDR2 LQKENI. The chain's CDR3 is CASSLTVVLDSWDYGYTF. The CDR3 DNA sequence: TGTGCCAGCTCACTCACCGTGGTCTTAGACAGTTGGGACTATGGCTACACCTTC. Full variable domain (remainder filled in from reference TRBV18 and TRBJ1-2): NAGVMQNPRHLVRRRGQEARLRCSPMKGHSHVYWYRQLPEEGLKFMVYLQKENIIDESGMPKERFSAEFPKEGPSILRIQQVVRGDSAAYFCASSLTVVLDSWDYGYTFGSGTRLTVV.